This T cell receptor (beta chain) was retrieved from a study of T cell changes during pregnancy in multiple sclerosis. The CDR3 extends over 14 amino acids. Trimming took off 0 bases at V and 0 bases at J, with 9 bases between the two ends. Germline CDR1 reads SQVTM; CDR2 reads ANQGSEA. The protocol was immunoSEQ multiplex PCR, while the TCRdb copy is restricted to in-frame clones and leaves out a portion. In the table there are over 55,000 clones, around 94% of which are singletons. Material: CD8+ T cells from peripheral blood mononuclear cells, obtained in the third trimester of pregnancy. The J gene is TRBJ2-7, the V gene TRBV29-1; D gene unclear. This TCR was sampled from a female donor with multiple sclerosis, enrolled in a pregnancy study. This CDR3 reads CSVEDGLDSYEQYF. The CDR3 DNA reads TGCAGCGTTGAAGATGGTCTAGACTCCTACGAGCAGTACTTC.